The present T cell receptor beta chain was sequenced within a study of post-analysis software for immune sequencing data. Study context: Courses of disease covered relapsing-remitting, secondary progressive and progressive-relapsing multiple sclerosis. Overall study findings and caveats: Those with multiple sclerosis, the patient group, showed significantly lower normalized Chao1 diversity than controls. The authors found that F measure strongly co-clustered same-batch samples. Several TRBV segments (TRBV5-6, TRBV5-1 and TRBV20-1 among them) occurred more frequently in patients than in controls.

The CDR3 covers 12 residues. V lost 6 bases, J lost 6 bases, and 5 bases stayed unmatched. Germline V CDR1 and CDR2: MDHEN, SYDVKM. TCR beta cDNA libraries included unique molecular identifiers. A single record per CDR3 protein comes from TCRdb applying MiXCR to the PCR reads. The sample records approximately 150,000 distinct CDR3 sequences, approximately 31% being singletons. At least ten counts were recorded for this clonotype. What it binds is not known. The sequencing input was blood. This chain connects TRBV28 to TRBJ2-7, with TRBD1 matching over 7 bases. The receptor was derived from a girl between 5 and 17 years old with multiple sclerosis. The CDR3 reads CASSPGQSEQYF. In DNA form, the CDR3 reads TGTGCCAGCAGCCCGGGACAGAGCGAGCAGTACTTC.